This T cell receptor beta chain was recovered during a study of T cells in Graves' hyperthyroidism and ophthalmopathy. The CDR3 has 15 amino acids. Germline V lookup: CDR1 SGHTA, CDR2 FQGNSA. The J segment lost 1 base and the V segment lost 1 base, leaving 3 bases of the junction unmatched. This clonotype was detected only a few times. Amplification yielded TCR beta CDR3 regions, with RNA transcripts as the source. HTBI primers drove first-round RT-PCR of the TCR CDR3. A single record per CDR3 protein comes from TCRdb applying MiXCR to the multiplex PCR reads. This table holds fewer than 550,000 distinct CDR3 sequences, roughly a quarter found once. Extraction of PBMCs used 8 to 10 ml of fresh peripheral blood.

The sample consisted of blood. The TCR was taken from a woman in her twenties or thirties with Graves' ophthalmopathy. This chain links TRBV7-2 with TRBJ2-5, with 7 bases that match TRBD2. For the CDR3, the DNA is TGTGCCAGCAGCTTAGTAGCGGGTTCCCAAGAGACCCAGTACTTC. It translates to CASSLVAGSQETQYF.